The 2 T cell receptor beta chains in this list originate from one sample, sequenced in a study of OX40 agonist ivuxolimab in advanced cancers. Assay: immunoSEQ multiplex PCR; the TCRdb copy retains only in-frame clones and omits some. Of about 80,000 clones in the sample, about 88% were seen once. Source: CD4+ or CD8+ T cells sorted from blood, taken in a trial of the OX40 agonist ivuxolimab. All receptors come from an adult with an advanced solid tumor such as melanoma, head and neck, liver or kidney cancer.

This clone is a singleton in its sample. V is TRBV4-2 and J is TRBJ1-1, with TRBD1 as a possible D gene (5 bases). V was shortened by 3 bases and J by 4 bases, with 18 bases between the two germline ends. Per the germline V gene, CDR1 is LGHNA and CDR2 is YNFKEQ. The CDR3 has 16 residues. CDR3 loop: CASSHPPQGDGTEAFF. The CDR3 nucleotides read TGTGCCAGCAGCCACCCGCCCCAGGGCGATGGCACTGAAGCTTTCTTT.

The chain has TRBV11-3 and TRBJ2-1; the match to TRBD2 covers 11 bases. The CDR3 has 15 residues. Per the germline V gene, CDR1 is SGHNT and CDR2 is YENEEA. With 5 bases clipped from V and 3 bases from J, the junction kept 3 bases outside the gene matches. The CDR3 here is CASSSGTSGYNEQFF. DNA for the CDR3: TGTGCCAGCAGCAGCGGGACTAGCGGCTACAATGAGCAGTTCTTC.